Following are 31 T cell receptor beta chains from one sample sequenced in a study of T cell responses to AZD1222 COVID-19 vaccine. The repertoire was sequenced with immunoSEQ multiplex PCR; TCRdb's copy has only in-frame clones and lacks some. This sample has tens of thousands of clones, with roughly 84% found just once. The sample consisted of peripheral blood, taken on day 0 of AZD1222 vaccination. The receptors come from an adult in good health.

The genes are TRBV7-2 and TRBJ1-6; D uncertain. CDR1 SGHTA and CDR2 FQGNSA come from the germline V gene. The ends were cut back, 1 base at V and 6 bases at J, with 13 bases in the middle. The CDR3 length is 16 residues. The CDR3 DNA reads as TGTGCCAGCAGCTTAGAGGCAAGGGAACCTAATTCACCCCTCCACTTT. This translates into CASSLEAREPNSPLHF. The full variable domain, its missing parts supplied by reference TRBV7-2 and TRBJ1-6, is GAGVSQSPSNKVTEKGKDVELRCDPISGHTALYWYRQSLGQGLEFLIYFQGNSAPDKSGLPSDRFSAERTGGSVSTLTIQRTQQEDSAVYLCASSLEAREPNSPLHFGNGTRLTVT.

The rearrangement links TRBV6-6 to TRBJ2-3, with 9 bases fitting TRBD2. The CDR3 is made up of 14 amino acids. Germline CDR1 MNHNY, CDR2 SVGAGI (reference sequence). The V segment lost 7 bases and the J segment 3 bases; nucleotides outside the gene matches: 5. DNA of the CDR3: TGTGCCAGCAAGGGACTAGCCGCGACAGATACGCAGTATTTT. It codes for CASKGLAATDTQYF.

This clone was seen once. CDR3 amino acids: CASSLALGLASYEQYF. In DNA, the CDR3 is TGTGCCAGCAGCTTAGCGCTCGGACTAGCGTCCTACGAGCAGTACTTC. The chain combines TRBV7-9 with TRBJ2-7; TRBD2 agrees at 9 bases. The ends lost 0 bases at V and 1 base at J; junction bases unmatched: 4. Germline CDR1 and CDR2: SEHNR and FQNEAQ (reference sequence). The CDR3 spans 16 residues.

The CDR3 sequence is CASSLGGTTYTDTQYF. CDR3 nucleotide sequence: TGTGCCAGCAGCCTGGGAGGCACAACCTACACAGATACGCAGTATTTT. The chain joins TRBV5-6 to TRBJ2-3, with D perhaps TRBD2 (6 bases). CDR1 is SGHDT and CDR2 is YYEEEE in the germline V gene. The CDR3 totals 16 residues. The V gene lost 4 bases and the J gene lost 2 bases, with 17 bases spanning the gap.

V and J are TRBV7-2 and TRBJ2-5, with 7 bases matching TRBD2. The germline gives CDR1 SGHTA, CDR2 FQGNSA. The CDR3 is 13 amino acids. Losses at the gene ends were 6 bases for V and 3 bases for J; bases not matched to a gene: 4. CDR3 sequence reads: CASSWAGEETQYF. CDR3 DNA sequence: TGTGCCAGCAGTTGGGCGGGGGAAGAGACCCAGTACTTC.

This chain uses TRBV6-5 with TRBJ1-6; TRBD1 aligns across 9 bases. The trim removed 7 bases at V and 6 bases at J, leaving 4 bases unmatched. Germline values: CDR1 MNHEY, CDR2 SVGAGI. The CDR3 has 14 amino acids. The CDR3: CASNGDRVNSPLHF. For the CDR3, the DNA is TGTGCCAGCAATGGGGACAGGGTTAATTCACCCCTCCACTTT.

The J gene is TRBJ2-3, the V gene TRBV9; D remains ambiguous. Germline CDR1 SGDLS, CDR2 YYNGEE. This CDR3 spans 12 amino acids. Trimming stripped 0 bases from V and 7 bases from J, with 6 bases between. The CDR3 sequence: CASSVDWYTQYF. The DNA of the CDR3 is TGTGCCAGCAGCGTAGACTGGTATACGCAGTATTTT.

The rearrangement joins TRBV5-1 to TRBJ2-3; unclear D gene. The CDR3 has 15 amino acids. CDR1 is SGHRS and CDR2 is YFSETQ in the germline V gene. V dropped 0 bases and J dropped 3 bases, with 11 bases sitting between them. Here the CDR3 reads CASSLDDPSTDTQYF. CDR3 coding DNA: TGCGCCAGCAGCTTGGACGACCCTTCGACAGATACGCAGTATTTT.

This rearrangement joins TRBV27 to TRBJ2-1; no definite D call. The CDR3 length is 11 residues. Germline V gene data show CDR1 as MNHEY and CDR2 as SMNVEV (reference sequence). V was shortened by 5 bases and J by 5 bases, with 4 bases between the two germline ends. The CDR3 here is CASSRNNEQFF. The CDR3 DNA follows: TGTGCCAGCAGTCGCAACAATGAGCAGTTCTTC.

The rearrangement uses TRBV6-5 and TRBJ1-1; D is uncertain. This CDR3 spans 10 amino acids. Trimming shortened V by 7 bases and J by 7 bases, and 7 bases separated the two germline ends. Germline CDR1 is MNHEY and CDR2 is SVGAGI. The CDR3 DNA is TGTGCCAGCAACTCTTTTGAAGCTTTCTTT. It translates to CASNSFEAFF.

This clone was observed a handful of times. This chain joins TRBV18 and TRBJ1-1; unclear D gene. V lost 2 bases and J lost 2, with 9 bases in between. This CDR3 contains 14 residues. CDR1 and CDR2 (germline): KGHSH, LQKENI. CDR3 nucleotides: TGTGCCAGCTCACCAATGGCAGATAACACTGAAGCTTTCTTT. It codes for CASSPMADNTEAFF.

The rearrangement links TRBV6-6 to TRBJ1-5; a possible D gene is TRBD1 (5 bases). The CDR3 has 15 residues. Germline V gene sequence: CDR1 MNHNY, CDR2 SVGAGI (reference sequence). With 7 bases removed from V and 3 bases from J, the gap between germline ends came to 16 bases. The CDR3 DNA reads as TGTGCCAGCATCCCGCTGGGGGGAACCAATCAGCCCCAGCATTTT. Translation: CASIPLGGTNQPQHF.

The V and J genes are TRBV7-2 and TRBJ1-2; 7 bases agree with TRBD1. Germline V gene sequence: CDR1 SGHTA, CDR2 FQGNSA. J lost 8 bases, V lost 5 bases, and 5 bases had no gene match. The CDR3 totals 12 residues. The CDR3 bases are TGTGCCAGCAGCGGACGCAGGGGGGGCTACACCTTC. This translates into CASSGRRGGYTF.

The chain has TRBV7-9 and TRBJ2-1; no clear D gene. Trimming removed 0 bases from V and 10 bases from J, with 7 bases in between. Germline CDR1 SEHNR, CDR2 FQNEAQ (reference sequence). The CDR3 spans 12 residues. As DNA, the CDR3 is TGTGCCAGCAGCTTAGCGCTTAGGGAGCAGTTCTTC. It specifies CASSLALREQFF.

This clone was counted a few times. V is TRBV29-1 and J is TRBJ2-3, with D tentatively TRBD1 or TRBD2 (5 bases each). Trimming stripped 7 bases from V and 3 bases from J, with 14 bases between. Germline V gene data show CDR1 as SQVTM and CDR2 as ANQGSEA. The CDR3 spans 13 residues. In DNA, the CDR3 is TGCAGCGCCGGGACCAGGATTACAGATACGCAGTATTTT. It codes for CSAGTRITDTQYF.

In regard to this clone: A much bigger clone sits one base away, suggesting this may be a read error. The chain couples TRBV11-2 to TRBJ1-6, with TRBD1 matching 7 bases. The V segment lost 5 bases and the J segment 5 bases; nucleotides outside the gene matches: 3. CDR1 is SGHAT, CDR2 FQNNGV, per germline. The CDR3 length is 14 residues. The CDR3 spells CASSAGTDNSPLHF. In nucleotides, the CDR3 is TGTGCCAGCAGCGCCGGGACAGATAATTCACCCCTCCACTTT.

The V gene is TRBV7-2, the J gene TRBJ1-6; D may be TRBD1 (6 bases). Germline CDR1 SGHTA, CDR2 FQGNSA. The CDR3 runs to 13 residues. Trimming took 4 bases from V and 6 from J, leaving 7 bases between them. CDR3 nucleotides: TGTGCCAGCAGCTCGGACAGTAATTCACCCCTCCACTTT. Its translation is CASSSDSNSPLHF.

The gene calls are TRBV7-8 and TRBJ2-7; 10 bases map to TRBD2. Losses at the gene ends were 6 bases for V and 0 bases for J; bases not matched to a gene: 5. CDR1 and CDR2 from the germline V gene are SGHVS and FQNEAQ. CDR3 length equals 15 residues. The CDR3 loop reads CASRKTSGLSYEQYF. CDR3 nucleotide sequence: TGTGCCAGCAGGAAGACTAGCGGGCTCTCCTACGAGCAGTACTTC.

CDR3 coding DNA: TGTGCCATCAGGACAGGATCCCCCACAGATACGCAGTATTTT. This encodes CAIRTGSPTDTQYF. The chain links TRBV10-3 to TRBJ2-3; D perhaps matches TRBD1 (6 bases). The CDR3 has 14 amino acids. V was clipped by 6 bases and J by 2 bases, with 12 bases between them. Germline V gene data show CDR1 as ENHRY and CDR2 as SYGVKD.

This clone appeared once. The chain has TRBV20-1 and TRBJ1-2; a weak D match, TRBD1 (6 bases). V was trimmed by 6 bases and J by 7 bases, leaving 12 bases between them. CDR1 DFQATT and CDR2 SNEGSKA come from the germline V gene (reference sequence). The CDR3 is 11 amino acids. CDR3 DNA sequence: TGCAGTGCCACACTCAGGGGTGGCTACACCTTC. Protein: CSATLRGGYTF.

The chain combines TRBV2 with TRBJ1-1; TRBD1 is a possible D gene (5 bases). This CDR3 region has 14 residues. Trimming removed 6 bases at V and 10 bases at J, with 21 bases between. Per the germline V gene, CDR1 is SNHLY and CDR2 is FYNNEI. The CDR3 DNA sequence: TGTGCCAGCAGGGTGGGGACCGGGAGTTCCAGAGCTTTCTTT. Translation: CASRVGTGSSRAFF. Drawing the rest from reference TRBV2 and TRBJ1-1, the complete variable domain is EPEVTQTPSHQVTQMGQEVILRCVPISNHLYFYWYRQILGQKVEFLVSFYNNEISEKSEIFDDQFSVERPDGSNFTLKIRSTKLEDSAMYFCASRVGTGSSRAFFGQGTRLTVV.

The chain carries TRBV6-4 and TRBJ1-4, with D maybe TRBD1 (5 bases). Germline V gene lookup returns CDR1 MRHNA and CDR2 SNTAGT. This CDR3 is built from 14 residues. Trimming pared 6 bases from V and 0 bases from J, leaving 8 bases between. This chain's CDR3 is CASRDTSTNEKLFF. The CDR3 coding sequence is TGTGCCAGCAGGGACACCTCAACTAATGAAAAACTGTTTTTT.

The rearrangement joins TRBV7-9 to TRBJ2-3; TRBD2 might be the D (7 bases). This CDR3 spans 16 amino acids. The ends were cut back, 4 bases at V and 2 bases at J, with 16 bases in the middle. CDR1 is SEHNR and CDR2 is FQNEAQ in the germline V gene (reference sequence). CDR3 protein: CASSSDAGAITDTQYF. As DNA, the CDR3 is TGTGCCAGCAGCTCCGACGCGGGGGCGATCACAGATACGCAGTATTTT.

This clone appeared a single time. V gene TRBV6-1 combines with J gene TRBJ2-7, with no clear D. Trimming took off 2 bases at V and 2 bases at J, with 10 bases between the two ends. This CDR3 has 14 residues. Germline CDR1 MNHNS, CDR2 SASEGT. The CDR3 sequence is CASSERWGPYEQYF. DNA of the CDR3: TGTGCCAGCAGTGAACGGTGGGGTCCCTACGAGCAGTACTTC.

The chain has TRBV2 and TRBJ1-2; 7 bases fit TRBD1. The CDR3 runs 11 residues. Germline values: CDR1 SNHLY, CDR2 FYNNEI. V lost 9 bases and J lost 7; bases outside the gene matches: 5. CDR3 nucleotide sequence: TGTGCCAGGAGAACAGGGGTTGGCTACACCTTC. As protein: CARRTGVGYTF.

This CDR3 is CASSGGQGFYEQYF. DNA of the CDR3: TGTGCCAGCAGCGGAGGACAGGGGTTTTACGAGCAGTACTTC. The chain uses TRBV9 and TRBJ2-7; 9 bases agree with TRBD1. This CDR3 has 14 amino acids. Germline V gives CDR1 SGDLS, CDR2 YYNGEE. The V segment lost 3 bases and the J segment 4 bases; nucleotides outside the gene matches: 5.

V gene TRBV3-1 (or the pseudogene TRBV3-2) combines with J gene TRBJ1-5; 8 bases match TRBD1. V trimming: 4 bases; J trimming: 7 bases; junction bases outside the gene matches: 6. This CDR3 has 14 amino acids. Germline loops: CDR1 LGHDT, CDR2 YNNKEL (reference sequence). The CDR3 is CASSRKAGGQPQHF. DNA of the CDR3: TGTGCCAGCAGCCGAAAAGCAGGGGGCCAGCCCCAGCATTTT.

The V call is TRBV6-5, the J call TRBJ1-2; D is possibly TRBD1 (6 bases). CDR3 length: 14 amino acids. Germline V lookup: CDR1 MNHEY, CDR2 SVGAGI. V dropped 7 bases and J dropped 6 bases, with 18 bases sitting between them. The CDR3 DNA sequence: TGTGCCAGCAACCCCGCTGGGGGGCCGGATGGCTACACCTTC. It specifies CASNPAGGPDGYTF.

This clone was observed a handful of times. The chain recombines TRBV7-2 with TRBJ1-2; D remains ambiguous. The V gene lost 1 base and the J gene lost 3 bases, with 9 bases spanning the gap. The CDR3 sequence is 14 residues long. Germline CDR1 is SGHTA and CDR2 is FQGNSA. The CDR3 is CASSLDGGDYGYTF. The CDR3, as DNA: TGTGCCAGCAGCTTAGATGGTGGAGACTATGGCTACACCTTC.

The table lists this clone with a few counts. CDR3 nucleotide sequence: TGTGCCAGCAGCCAAACCGGGGGCAGGAAGAACACTGAAGCTTTCTTT. This codes for CASSQTGGRKNTEAFF. The chain employs TRBV7-9 and TRBJ1-1, with D perhaps matching TRBD1 (6 bases). V was pared by 5 bases and J by 1 base, with 17 bases between. Looked up from germline, CDR1 is SEHNR and CDR2 is FQNEAQ (reference sequence). The CDR3 contains 16 residues.

The gene calls are TRBV5-1 and TRBJ2-5, with 13 bases that match TRBD2. Trimming cost V 5 bases and J 2 bases; bases outside gene matches: 0. This CDR3 region has 14 residues. Per germline, CDR1 SGHRS and CDR2 YFSETQ. CDR3 coding DNA: TGCGCCAGCAGGACTAGCGGGGGGCAAGAGACCCAGTACTTC. Its translation: CASRTSGGQETQYF.